The TCR beta chain described here comes from a study of tumor and adjacent non-tumor tissue in lung cancer. About the research overall: Patients comprised about a dozen adenocarcinoma, a couple of squamous cell carcinoma and 1 small cell lung cancer.

A modified ARM-PCR protocol with three rounds of nested PCR amplified TCRbeta. TCRdb ran MiXCR on the multiplex PCR reads and lists one entry per CDR3 protein. The table records 100,000 to 150,000 distinct CDR3 sequences, 55% to 75% of them present only once. Worth noting for this clonotype: One junction end does not reproduce the germline sequence, and a read error may be involved.

RNA was extracted from bulk tissue without any cell sorting. Donors were chemotherapy-naive, newly diagnosed lung cancer surgical patients in China, August–November 2014. The CDR3 totals 15 residues. The germline V gene encodes CDR1 SGHRS and CDR2 YFSETQ. The sequenced sample consisted of lung tumor tissue. The receptor's source is a man aged 30 to 45 with non-small cell lung cancer. This chain links TRBV5-1 with TRBJ2-1; TRBD2 might be the D (5 bases). This CDR3 is CARSLVRGVLNEQFF. The CDR3 DNA follows: TGCGCCAGAAGCTTGGTTCGGGGAGTTCTTAATGAGCAGTTCTTC.